This TCR beta chain appears in the sequencing data of a study of blood T cell repertoires in COVID-19. On the study more broadly: The United States, Italy and Spain were the sources of the acute and convalescent COVID-19 samples. From T cells, B-cell-depleted T cells, or PBMCs came the material, which was cDNA or gDNA.

Under the authors' procedure: Amplification from reference gene primers served as the basis for estimated nucleated cell counts. Assay used: immunoSEQ multiplex PCR; TCRdb lists only in-frame clones, some missing. V and J calls and clone size come straight from that table; D and trimming were deduced from the DNA. The sample consists of under 400,000 clones, 90% of them appearing once. The CDR3 length is 16 residues. The trim removed 0 bases at V and 2 bases at J, leaving 7 bases unmatched. Germline lookup yields CDR1 MDHEN and CDR2 SYDVKM. The rearrangement links TRBV28 to TRBJ2-7, with TRBD1 matching over 7 bases. Sequencing was performed on peripheral blood. This clonotype originated in a young man with active or convalescent COVID-19. The CDR3 spells CASSLWSTGTTYEQYF. CDR3 sequence (DNA): TGTGCCAGCAGTTTATGGTCGACAGGGACAACCTACGAGCAGTACTTC.